Sequencing of this TCR beta chain was carried out in a study of blood T cell repertoires in COVID-19. Study-wide context: The analysed material was cDNA or gDNA that came from T cells, B-cell-depleted T cells, or PBMCs.

With 10 bases removed from V and 5 bases from J, the gap between germline ends came to 21 bases. Germline CDR1 LNHDA, CDR2 SQIVND (reference sequence). The CDR3 runs to 15 residues. Sequencing was performed with immunoSEQ multiplex PCR; in TCRdb, only in-frame clones are kept and a portion is missing. This table has about 170,000 clones, 88% appearing once. This TCR came from a man aged 50 to 59 who had recovered from COVID-19. Sample: peripheral blood. The chain links TRBV19 to TRBJ2-1, with D hard to call. CDR3 DNA: TGTGCCACGACCAGGATGGCAGGAACGAACAATGAGCAGTTCTTC. This gives the protein CATTRMAGTNNEQFF.